These 13 T cell receptor beta chains were all obtained from the same sample, sequenced in a study of OX40 agonist ivuxolimab in advanced cancers. Profiled with immunoSEQ multiplex PCR; TCRdb holds only in-frame clones, not every one. Among about 58,000 clones listed, roughly 88% were seen once. The sequenced sample was CD4+ or CD8+ T cells sorted from blood, obtained in a trial of the OX40 agonist ivuxolimab. These receptors were obtained from an adult with an advanced solid tumor such as melanoma, head and neck, liver or kidney cancer.

This chain joins TRBV27 and TRBJ1-1, with D perhaps matching TRBD1 (6 bases). Germline V CDR1 and CDR2: MNHEY, SMNVEV (reference sequence). With 6 bases removed from V and 3 bases from J, the gap between germline ends came to 17 bases. The CDR3 loop spans 15 amino acids. The DNA for the CDR3 is TGTGCCAGCAGGACCTATACAGGGTTTGACACTGAAGCTTTCTTT. The encoded protein is CASRTYTGFDTEAFF.

This clone has a single count. The chain links TRBV7-2 to TRBJ1-2, with a weak D call TRBD1 (5 bases). Between the trimmed V and J ends, which lost 2 bases and 6 bases, there was a span of 10 bases. Per germline, CDR1 SGHTA and CDR2 FQGNSA. The CDR3 totals 13 residues. The CDR3: CASSLFPGDGYTF. The CDR3, as DNA: TGTGCCAGCAGCTTATTCCCGGGGGATGGCTACACCTTC.

The chain links TRBV5-8 to TRBJ1-5; TRBD1 is a possible D gene (6 bases). The germline CDR1 and CDR2 sequences are SGHTS and YDEGEE. The V end was cut by 4 bases, the J end by 6 bases, with 17 bases between. The CDR3 is 15 residues long. CDR3 bases: TGTGCCAGCAGCCCGGAATTACAGGGTACTCAGCCCCAGCATTTT. Its translation is CASSPELQGTQPQHF.

A single count supports this clone. V is TRBV28 and J is TRBJ2-7; 8 nucleotides line up with TRBD1. This CDR3 comprises 12 residues. Germline CDR1 MDHEN, CDR2 SYDVKM. J was trimmed by 7 bases and V by 6 bases; bases with no gene match: 5. This chain's CDR3 is CASSAGGSEQYF. The CDR3 coding sequence is TGTGCCAGCAGCGCAGGGGGCTCGGAGCAGTACTTC.

This chain connects TRBV28 to TRBJ2-5; a possible D gene is TRBD1 (6 bases). Trimming pared 4 bases from V and 2 bases from J, leaving 8 bases between. This CDR3 spans 13 amino acids. Germline-derived CDR1 and CDR2 are MDHEN and SYDVKM. The DNA for the CDR3 is TGTGCCAGCAGTTCGGGACAACAAGAGACCCAGTACTTC. It codes for CASSSGQQETQYF.

The V and J genes are TRBV6-6 and TRBJ2-5; 7 bases fit TRBD1. The CDR3 is made up of 15 amino acids. With 6 bases clipped from V and 1 base from J, the junction kept 8 bases outside the gene matches. In germline, CDR1 is MNHNY, CDR2 SVGAGI (reference sequence). CDR3 sequence: CASRRWQGVQETQYF. The DNA of the CDR3 is TGTGCCAGCAGGAGATGGCAGGGGGTCCAAGAGACCCAGTACTTC.

The chain carries TRBV21-1 and TRBJ1-5; the table's D gene call, TRBD1, was not cross checked with the DNA. TRBV21-1 is a documented pseudogene. The length of the CDR3 is 15 residues. In DNA form, the CDR3 reads TGTGCCAGCAGCAAAGAGGGGACAGGGGATCAGCCCCAGCATTTT. This translates into CASSKEGTGDQPQHF.

This chain connects TRBV6-1 to TRBJ2-4, with 7 positions matching TRBD1. Unmatched junction bases numbered 4, after V lost 2 bases and J lost 0 bases. Germline V gene sequence: CDR1 MNHNS, CDR2 SASEGT. The CDR3 covers 16 residues. CDR3 amino acids: CASSERDRLAKNIQYF. CDR3 DNA sequence: TGTGCCAGCAGTGAAAGGGACAGATTAGCCAAAAACATTCAGTACTTC.

The genes are TRBV10-3 and TRBJ2-3, with D unclear. The CDR3 consists of 14 residues. Trimming pared 6 bases from V and 2 bases from J, leaving 12 bases between. Germline V lookup: CDR1 ENHRY, CDR2 SYGVKD. Written as DNA, the CDR3 is TGTGCCATCAGCCCCACCGCCGCCACAGATACGCAGTATTTT. This sequence encodes CAISPTAATDTQYF.

This clone is a singleton in its sample. V usage is TRBV7-3 and J usage is TRBJ2-5; TRBD2 matches at 7 bases. This CDR3 spans 14 amino acids. V lost 5 bases, J lost 2 bases, and 5 bases stayed unmatched. Germline lookup yields CDR1 SGHTA and CDR2 FQGTGA. As DNA, the CDR3 is TGTGCCAGCAGCCCCGGGGGGAATCAAGAGACCCAGTACTTC. It codes for CASSPGGNQETQYF. Filled out from reference TRBV7-3 and TRBJ2-5, the complete variable domain reads GAGVSQTPSNKVTEKGKYVELRCDPISGHTALYWYRQSLGQGPEFLIYFQGTGAADDSGLPNDRFFAVRPEGSVSTLKIQRTERGDSAVYLCASSPGGNQETQYFGPGTRLLVL.

The genes are TRBV2 and TRBJ1-5; no firm D call. The V and J ends lost 8 bases and 3 bases respectively, with 14 bases between them. The CDR3 contains 14 residues. Germline loops: CDR1 SNHLY, CDR2 FYNNEI. Here the CDR3 reads CASGKGQLNQPQHF. The CDR3 DNA follows: TGTGCCAGCGGGAAAGGCCAACTCAATCAGCCCCAGCATTTT.

This sequence joins TRBV28 and TRBJ2-5, with 9 bases fitting TRBD1. The CDR3 runs 15 residues. CDR1 is MDHEN, CDR2 SYDVKM, per germline. The trim removed 2 bases at V and 5 bases at J, leaving 6 bases unmatched. CDR3 loop: CASSLPTGGRETQYF. The CDR3 region has the DNA TGTGCCAGCAGTTTACCGACAGGGGGACGGGAGACCCAGTACTTC. Full variable domain (remainder filled in from reference TRBV28 and TRBJ2-5): DVKVTQSSRYLVKRTGEKVFLECVQDMDHENMFWYRQDPGLGLRLIYFSYDVKMKEKGDIPEGYSVSREKKERFSLILESASTNQTSMYLCASSLPTGGRETQYFGPGTRLLVL.

The rearrangement links TRBV5-1 to TRBJ2-1, with 9 bases fitting TRBD1. The V and J ends lost 4 bases and 4 bases, in that order; junction bases with no gene match: 6. Per germline, CDR1 SGHRS and CDR2 YFSETQ. There are 15 residues in the CDR3. The CDR3 region is CASSGGTGPYNEQFF. In nucleotides, the CDR3 is TGCGCCAGCAGCGGGGGGACAGGGCCTTACAATGAGCAGTTCTTC.